The 10 T cell receptor beta chains below come from one sample, sequenced in a study of OX40 agonist ivuxolimab in advanced cancers. TCRdb keeps only in-frame clones here, not all; method: immunoSEQ multiplex PCR. Of tens of thousands of clones in the sample, more than 75% were seen once. Material: CD4+ or CD8+ T cells sorted from blood, obtained in a trial of the OX40 agonist ivuxolimab. The origin of the receptors is an adult with an advanced solid tumor such as melanoma, head and neck, liver or kidney cancer.

This clone was observed a single time. V usage is TRBV4-2 and J usage is TRBJ2-5; maybe TRBD2 (5 bases). Germline assignment: CDR1 LGHNA and CDR2 YNFKEQ. The V gene lost 1 base and the J gene lost 4 bases, with 19 bases spanning the gap. The CDR3 sequence is 17 residues long. The CDR3 protein is CASSQGSSGEKSETQYF. In DNA form, the CDR3 reads TGTGCCAGCAGCCAAGGATCAAGCGGCGAAAAATCAGAGACCCAGTACTTC.

The chain has TRBV18 and TRBJ2-7, with a possible D match to TRBD1 (5 bases). The CDR3 has 13 amino acids. Trimming left V 5 bases short and J 3 bases short, with 11 bases between. The V gene's germline CDR1 is KGHSH and CDR2 LQKENI. CDR3 amino acids: CASSATVIYEQYF. The CDR3 nucleotides are TGTGCCAGCTCAGCGACAGTAATCTACGAGCAGTACTTC.

This chain links TRBV6-5 with TRBJ1-1; D is uncertain. The CDR3 runs 14 residues. Per germline, CDR1 MNHEY and CDR2 SVGAGI. The germline V and J ends were trimmed by 6 bases and 2 bases, with 13 bases remaining between them. The CDR3 region is CASRTLNRNTEAFF. CDR3 DNA: TGTGCCAGCAGGACTCTAAATCGAAACACTGAAGCTTTCTTT.

The rearrangement joins TRBV25-1 to TRBJ1-4, with D possibly matching TRBD1 (6 bases). Trimming took off 1 base at V and 0 bases at J, with 15 bases between the two ends. The CDR3 runs 18 residues. Germline V gene lookup returns CDR1 MGHDK and CDR2 SYGVNS. CDR3 bases: TGTGCCAGCAGTGAATGGGGGGCGGGGGCTGCAACTAATGAAAAACTGTTTTTT. It is translated as CASSEWGAGAATNEKLFF.

The chain has TRBV7-2 and TRBJ2-2; D unclear. Trimming left V 3 bases short and J 3 bases short, with 5 bases between. Per germline, CDR1 SGHTA and CDR2 FQGNSA. This CDR3 has 13 amino acids. The CDR3 reads CASSFYDTGELFF. In DNA, the CDR3 is TGTGCCAGCAGCTTCTACGACACCGGGGAGCTGTTTTTT.

The V and J genes are TRBV7-9 and TRBJ1-4; 9 bases map to TRBD1. Germline loops: CDR1 SEHNR, CDR2 FQNEAQ (reference sequence). This CDR3 has 16 residues. Trimming cost V 8 bases and J 2 bases; bases outside gene matches: 9. This chain's CDR3 is CASRKTGGTTNEKLFF. CDR3 bases: TGTGCCAGCCGCAAGACAGGGGGGACGACTAATGAAAAACTGTTTTTT.

This clone was seen more than once but under ten times. V and J are TRBV2 and TRBJ2-7; D not certain. The V end lost 2 bases, the J end lost 5 bases, and 4 bases lay between the germline ends. The CDR3 sequence is 11 residues long. CDR1 SNHLY and CDR2 FYNNEI come from the germline V gene. The CDR3 bases are TGTGCCAGCAGTGAACCCCACGAGCAGTACGTC. It encodes CASSEPHEQYV.

This chain links TRBV6-5 with TRBJ1-6, with 8 bases identical to TRBD1. The germline CDR1 and CDR2 sequences are MNHEY and SVGAGI. With V trimmed by 5 bases and J by 5 bases, 2 bases remained unmatched. The CDR3 length is 14 residues. CDR3 sequence (DNA): TGTGCCAGCAGTGACAGGGGCCATAATTCACCCCTCCACTTT. The encoded protein is CASSDRGHNSPLHF.

This rearrangement joins TRBV6-5 to TRBJ1-1; 7 bases line up with TRBD1. The CDR3 loop spans 13 amino acids. Looked up from germline, CDR1 is MNHEY and CDR2 is SVGAGI. Trimming removed 6 bases from V and 5 bases from J; junction bases left unmatched: 6. CDR3 amino acids: CASRPTGVTEAFF. The DNA for the CDR3 is TGTGCCAGCAGACCCACAGGGGTTACTGAAGCTTTCTTT.

The chain uses TRBV6-5 and TRBJ2-1, with 11 bases identical to TRBD2. This CDR3 is built from 16 residues. Germline values: CDR1 MNHEY, CDR2 SVGAGI. Losses at the gene ends were 4 bases for V and 6 bases for J; bases not matched to a gene: 8. CDR3 residues: CASSLLAGGPRNEQFF. Written as DNA, the CDR3 is TGTGCCAGCAGTTTATTAGCGGGGGGGCCCCGCAATGAGCAGTTCTTC.